Included here is one T cell receptor beta chain sequence, with context. Repertoires were generated with immunoSEQ multiplex PCR, while TCRdb's copy carries only in-frame clones and drops some. The sample contains fewer than 700,000 clones, approximately 88% of which appear only once. Deletions cut 7 bases from V and 4 bases from J, with 7 bases between. The CDR3 has 11 residues. The germline CDR1 and CDR2 sequences are SQVTM and ANQGSEA. The entry originates in a study of blood T cell repertoires in COVID-19. Sequencing was performed on peripheral blood. The chain joins TRBV29-1 to TRBJ2-2, with a weak D call TRBD1 (5 bases). This receptor was identified in a woman aged 45-59 years with COVID-19, enrolled during active disease. The CDR3 region is CSATGTGELFF. As DNA, the CDR3 is TGCAGCGCAACAGGCACCGGGGAGCTGTTTTTT.